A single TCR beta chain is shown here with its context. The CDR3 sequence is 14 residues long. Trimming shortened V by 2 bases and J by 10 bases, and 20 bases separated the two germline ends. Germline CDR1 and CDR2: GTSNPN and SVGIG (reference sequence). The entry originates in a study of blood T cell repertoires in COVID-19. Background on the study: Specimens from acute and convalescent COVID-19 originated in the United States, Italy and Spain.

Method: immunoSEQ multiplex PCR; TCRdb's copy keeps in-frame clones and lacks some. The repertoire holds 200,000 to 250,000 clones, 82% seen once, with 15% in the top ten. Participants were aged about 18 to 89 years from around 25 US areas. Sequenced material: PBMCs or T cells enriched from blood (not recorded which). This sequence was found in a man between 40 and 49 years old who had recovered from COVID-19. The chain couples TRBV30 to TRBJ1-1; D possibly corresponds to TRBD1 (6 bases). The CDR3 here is CAWSTSYGGYGAFF. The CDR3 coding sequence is TGTGCCTGGAGTACCTCCTATGGGGGCTATGGAGCTTTCTTT.